Listed below are T cell receptor beta chains from one sample, sequenced in a study of cytomegalovirus exposure and HLA in healthy donors. Clones were sequenced by immunoSEQ multiplex PCR, and TCRdb holds only the in-frame ones, with some missing. The table includes fewer than 150,000 clones, around 86% detected once. Sequenced: PBMCs. These receptors came from a man in his late teens or twenties in good health and CMV-seropositive. The CDR3 runs from the conserved cysteine through the conserved F or W. The D gene is left open where the match is weak. Clone sizes are given selectively: once, few, many, or a class where the clone is expanded.

v_call	cdr3_length	j_call	clone_size	d_call	cdr3_nt	cdr3_aa
TRBV6-1	17	TRBJ2-3	-	TRBD2	TGTGCCAGCAGTGAAGACATAGCGGGGGGGCAAGGAGATACGCAGTATTTT	CASSEDIAGGQGDTQYF
TRBV7-8	18	TRBJ2-7	-	TRBD2	TGTGCCAGCAGCCCTATAAGGTTGGGACTAGCGGGTACCTACGAGCAGTACTTC	CASSPIRLGLAGTYEQYF
TRBV6-6	15	TRBJ2-7	-	TRBD1	TGTGCCAGCAGATTCGACAGGGGAGGACCCTACGAGCAGTACTTC	CASRFDRGGPYEQYF
TRBV27	13	TRBJ2-1	-	TRBD2	TGTGCCAGCAGCCGGGGGGTTACTCATGAGCAGTTCTTC	CASSRGVTHEQFF
TRBV5-1	17	TRBJ2-7	once	TRBD2	TGCGCCAGCAGCTTGGTAACTTCTGGCGGGAGACTAGGTGAGCAGTACTTC	CASSLVTSGGRLGEQYF
TRBV16	16	TRBJ1-1	-	-	TGTGCCAGCATACAGGGAGCCCTGGTCAGGAGTACTGAAGCTTTCTTT	CASIQGALVRSTEAFF
TRBV6-1	14	TRBJ1-2	-	-	TGTGCCAGCCTCGGAGATTCCTTTTCCAATGGCTACACCTTC	CASLGDSFSNGYTF
TRBV4-2	15	TRBJ2-3	-	TRBD2	TGTGCCAGCAGCCGACTAGCGCTAAGCACAGATACGCAGTATTTT	CASSRLALSTDTQYF
TRBV6-5	15	TRBJ2-5	-	-	TGTGCCAGCAGTTTGCGTTGGGGGCAGGTGGAGACCCAGTACTTC	CASSLRWGQVETQYF
TRBV5-4	20	TRBJ2-7	-	TRBD2	TGTGCCAGCAGCTTGGTTCCCTCAGAGTGGGCGACTAGCGGGGCCTACGAGCAGTACTTC	CASSLVPSEWATSGAYEQYF
TRBV5-1	15	TRBJ1-2	-	-	TGCGCCAGCAGCTTGGGCTCAGGGGCTAACTATGGCTACACCTTC	CASSLGSGANYGYTF
TRBV5-1	17	TRBJ2-7	-	-	TGCGCCAGCAGCTTGGTCCCCGACAGTCAATTTACCCACGAGCAGTACTTC	CASSLVPDSQFTHEQYF
TRBV5-1	14	TRBJ2-7	-	TRBD1	TGCGCCAGCAGCTTGGGACAGGGGCTGGGGGAGCAGTACTTC	CASSLGQGLGEQYF
TRBV6-1	15	TRBJ2-7	once	TRBD2	TGTGCCAGCAGTGAAAGGGCTAGCGGGGTTGGCGAGCAGTACTTC	CASSERASGVGEQYF
TRBV6-4	15	TRBJ2-1	-	-	TGTGCCAGCAGTGCTGCCGGGAGTCTGCCAAATGAGCAGTTCTTC	CASSAAGSLPNEQFF
TRBV15	19	TRBJ2-4	-	-	TGTGCCACCAGCAGGCAATGGGGGGAGCGACCACTAGCCAAAAACATTCAGTACTTC	CATSRQWGERPLAKNIQYF
TRBV30	13	TRBJ1-1	-	-	TGTGCCTGGAGTGGGAACCCGACAGGAGAAGCTTTCTTT	CAWSGNPTGEAFF
TRBV5-1	13	TRBJ1-2	-	-	TGCGCCAGCAGCTTGATCATGGACAGCGGCTACACCTTC	CASSLIMDSGYTF
TRBV6-1	15	TRBJ2-3	-	TRBD1	TGTGCCAGCAGGAGGGGACAGGGGGTCACAGATACGCAGTATTTT	CASRRGQGVTDTQYF
TRBV6-5	13	TRBJ2-3	-	-	TGTGCCAGCAGTTACACGGGGGCAGATACGCAGTATTTT	CASSYTGADTQYF
TRBV7-9	13	TRBJ2-7	-	-	TGTGCCAGCAGCTTTCAGGGAGGCTACGAGCAGTACTTC	CASSFQGGYEQYF
TRBV6-6	15	TRBJ2-6	-	-	TGTGCCAGCAGCGCCCTACAGTTTGGGGCCAACGTCCTGACTTTC	CASSALQFGANVLTF
TRBV6-1	14	TRBJ2-5	once	TRBD2	TGTGCCAGCCTCCAGCGGGGATCCCAAGAGACCCAGTACTTC	CASLQRGSQETQYF
TRBV4-1	16	TRBJ2-1	-	-	TGCGCCAGCAGCCCCCAGGGCTTTAGCTCCTACAATGAGCAGTTCTTC	CASSPQGFSSYNEQFF
TRBV11-3	18	TRBJ2-3	-	-	TGTGCCAGCAGCCCCCGGGACACGAGCTTTACTAGCACAGATACGCAGTATTTT	CASSPRDTSFTSTDTQYF
TRBV5-8	16	TRBJ2-4	-	-	TGTGCCAGCAGCCCCAGAGACAGGCTAGCCAAAAACATTCAGTACTTC	CASSPRDRLAKNIQYF
TRBV5-1	16	TRBJ2-5	-	-	TGCGCCAGCAGCTTATCTTGGGGGCTGACTGGGGAGACCCAGTACTTC	CASSLSWGLTGETQYF
TRBV18	14	TRBJ1-1	-	-	TGTGCCAGCTCACCAGGGGGGGGCCGGACTGAAGCTTTCTTT	CASSPGGGRTEAFF
TRBV2	12	TRBJ1-1	-	-	TGTGCCAGCAGGGCGGGGAACACTGAAGCTTTCTTT	CASRAGNTEAFF
TRBV27	15	TRBJ2-7	-	TRBD1	TGTGCCAGCAGTTCCATGACAGGGGGCGCTTACGAGCAGTACTTC	CASSSMTGGAYEQYF
TRBV27	14	TRBJ2-5	-	TRBD2	TGTGCCAGCAGTTTTGCGGGAGAAGGAGAGACCCAGTACTTC	CASSFAGEGETQYF
TRBV12-5	12	TRBJ1-2	-	TRBD1	TGTGCTAGCCGGACAGGGTCTTATGGCTACACCTTC	CASRTGSYGYTF
TRBV5-5	14	TRBJ1-1	-	-	TGTGCCAGTGCGATGGGGCCTTTGAACACTGAAGCTTTCTTT	CASAMGPLNTEAFF
TRBV10-2	13	TRBJ2-2	-	-	TGCGCCAGCCGAACGGTAGCGCCCGGGGAGCTGTTTTTT	CASRTVAPGELFF
TRBV19	14	TRBJ2-7	once	-	TGTGCCAGTAGAAAACAGGGCGCGAGCGACGAGCAGTACTTC	CASRKQGASDEQYF
TRBV2	14	TRBJ2-7	-	-	TGTGCCAGCAGACCCCAGGGTAAAGGGTACGAGCAGTACTTC	CASRPQGKGYEQYF
TRBV18	14	TRBJ2-2	few	-	TGTGCCAGCTCACTAGACTACTCCACCGGGGAGCTGTTTTTT	CASSLDYSTGELFF
TRBV5-1	13	TRBJ1-2	few	-	TGCGCCAGCAGCGGGTACAGGGAGCGGAGCTACACCTTC	CASSGYRERSYTF
TRBV9	13	TRBJ2-2	few	-	TGTGCCAGCAGCGTAGCTTTTTCCGGGGAGCTGTTTTTT	CASSVAFSGELFF
TRBV4-1	15	TRBJ1-2	-	TRBD1	TGCGCCAGCAGCCAAGAGGACAGGGGAGGTCATGGCTACACCTTC	CASSQEDRGGHGYTF
TRBV5-4	14	TRBJ2-3	-	-	TGTGCCAGCAGCGGGTACGAGCGGGCGGATACGCAGTATTTT	CASSGYERADTQYF
TRBV4-1	17	TRBJ2-2	-	-	TGCGCCAGCAGCCAAGATAGTTCCCAGCGGAACACCGGGGAGCTGTTTTTT	CASSQDSSQRNTGELFF
TRBV27	14	TRBJ1-6	few	TRBD1	TGTGCCAGCAGCCCAGGGACAGCTAATTCACCCCTCCACTTT	CASSPGTANSPLHF
TRBV5-1	16	TRBJ2-3	-	TRBD2	TGCGCCAGCAGCTTGGAAGGGCGGGGGAGCACAGATACGCAGTATTTT	CASSLEGRGSTDTQYF
TRBV28	16	TRBJ2-6	-	-	TGTGCCAGCAGTACTACAGGGATCTCTGGGGCCAACGTCCTGACTTTC	CASSTTGISGANVLTF
TRBV7-9	14	TRBJ2-5	-	-	TGTGCCAGCAGCTTAGTAGGGGCGTTGGGGACCCAGTACTTC	CASSLVGALGTQYF
TRBV30	14	TRBJ2-1	-	-	TGTGCCTGGAGTGCGGGAGTGTCCTACAATGAGCAGTTCTTC	CAWSAGVSYNEQFF
TRBV7-3	13	TRBJ2-1	-	TRBD1	TGTGCCAGCGGGGACAGGGGGAGTAATGAGCAGTTCTTC	CASGDRGSNEQFF
TRBV7-2	15	TRBJ1-1	-	-	TGTGCCAGCTCTAAGGTCGGGGGACGGAACACTGAAGCTTTCTTT	CASSKVGGRNTEAFF
TRBV6-5	14	TRBJ2-7	few	-	TGTGCCAGCAGCCGACTTATGGCGGGGTCCGAGCAGTACTTC	CASSRLMAGSEQYF
TRBV5-4	15	TRBJ2-1	-	TRBD2	TGTGCCAGCAGCTTTAGCGGGGCCTCCTACAATGAGCAGTTCTTC	CASSFSGASYNEQFF
TRBV7-9	15	TRBJ2-5	-	TRBD1	TGTGCCAGCAGCTTACGGACAGGGGGCGGGGAGACCCAGTACTTC	CASSLRTGGGETQYF
TRBV6-6	15	TRBJ2-1	-	TRBD1	TGTGCCAGCAGTTACCGGGACAGCTCCTACAATGAGCAGTTCTTC	CASSYRDSSYNEQFF
TRBV15	15	TRBJ2-3	once	TRBD2	TGTGCCACCAGCAGAGTGTCTAGCGGGGGGGATACGCAGTATTTT	CATSRVSSGGDTQYF
TRBV23-1	15	TRBJ1-1	-	TRBD1	TGCGCCAGCAGTCATTCGACAGGGGTTAACACTGAAGCTTTCTTT	CASSHSTGVNTEAFF
TRBV11-2	14	TRBJ2-4	-	TRBD1	TGTGCCAGCAGCTCGGGACAGGGGCGGCACATTCAGTACTTC	CASSSGQGRHIQYF
TRBV18	14	TRBJ2-7	-	TRBD1	TGTGCCAGCTCACCTGGGACAGGGGAGGGCGAGCAGTACTTC	CASSPGTGEGEQYF